The 6 T cell receptor beta chains presented below share a single source sample, sequenced in a study of OX40 agonist ivuxolimab in advanced cancers. Profiling relied on immunoSEQ multiplex PCR, and the TCRdb table lists in-frame clones only, not all of them. The sample yields 98,000 or so clones, around 85% seen once. The sequencing used CD4+ or CD8+ T cells sorted from blood, collected in a trial of the OX40 agonist ivuxolimab. The receptor set was obtained from an adult with an advanced solid tumor such as melanoma, head and neck, liver or kidney cancer.

The chain employs TRBV5-1 and TRBJ2-1, with 7 bases aligning to TRBD2. Losses at the gene ends were 1 base for V and 2 bases for J; bases not matched to a gene: 3. Germline CDR1 and CDR2: SGHRS and YFSETQ. The CDR3 is 15 residues long. CDR3 protein: CASSLRAGAYNEQFF. CDR3 DNA sequence: TGCGCCAGCAGCTTGAGGGCGGGAGCCTACAATGAGCAGTTCTTC.

This clone came up once. The rearrangement links TRBV2 to TRBJ2-5, with 7 bases matching TRBD1. Trimming removed 7 bases from V and 4 bases from J; junction bases left unmatched: 12. CDR1 is SNHLY and CDR2 is FYNNEI in the germline V gene. CDR3 length equals 15 residues. Here the CDR3 reads CASNVGTVVRETQYF. Here the CDR3 DNA reads TGTGCCAGCAATGTTGGGACAGTAGTTCGAGAGACCCAGTACTTC.

The V call is TRBV14, the J call TRBJ2-1; no reliable D call. This CDR3 contains 14 residues. The germline CDR1 and CDR2 sequences are SGHDN and FVKESK. V was clipped by 4 bases and J by 0 bases, with 7 bases between them. For the CDR3, the DNA is TGTGCCAGCAGCCCCTCAAGCTCCTACAATGAGCAGTTCTTC. As protein: CASSPSSSYNEQFF.

The chain employs TRBV2 and TRBJ1-1; TRBD1 agrees at 8 bases. After removal of 3 bases from V and 1 base from J, the junction contained 7 bases not matched to a gene. The CDR3 sequence is 16 residues long. Germline V gene data show CDR1 as SNHLY and CDR2 as FYNNEI. The CDR3 nucleotides read TGTGCCAGCAGTGACGTAAGGACAGGGCCGAACACTGAAGCTTTCTTT. It encodes CASSDVRTGPNTEAFF.

This sequence joins TRBV2 and TRBJ1-2; D perhaps matches TRBD1 (6 bases). This CDR3 has 12 amino acids. Trimming cost V 6 bases and J 7 bases, with 12 bases left between them. Germline CDR1 and CDR2: SNHLY and FYNNEI. The CDR3 loop is CASRGDTGGYTF. CDR3 nucleotide sequence: TGTGCCAGCAGGGGGGACACAGGTGGCTACACCTTC.

This clone was seen only a few times. The same CDR3 can be traced to other DNA sequences in this sample. The genes are TRBV19 and TRBJ1-5; 7 bases map to TRBD1. The CDR3 spans 14 residues. Germline trimming cut 5 bases from V and 2 bases from J; bases unmatched to any gene: 3. Germline V gene data show CDR1 as LNHDA and CDR2 as SQIVND (reference sequence). The CDR3 DNA sequence: TGTGCCAGTAGTGGAACAGGGGGCAATCAGCCCCAGCATTTT. It specifies CASSGTGGNQPQHF.